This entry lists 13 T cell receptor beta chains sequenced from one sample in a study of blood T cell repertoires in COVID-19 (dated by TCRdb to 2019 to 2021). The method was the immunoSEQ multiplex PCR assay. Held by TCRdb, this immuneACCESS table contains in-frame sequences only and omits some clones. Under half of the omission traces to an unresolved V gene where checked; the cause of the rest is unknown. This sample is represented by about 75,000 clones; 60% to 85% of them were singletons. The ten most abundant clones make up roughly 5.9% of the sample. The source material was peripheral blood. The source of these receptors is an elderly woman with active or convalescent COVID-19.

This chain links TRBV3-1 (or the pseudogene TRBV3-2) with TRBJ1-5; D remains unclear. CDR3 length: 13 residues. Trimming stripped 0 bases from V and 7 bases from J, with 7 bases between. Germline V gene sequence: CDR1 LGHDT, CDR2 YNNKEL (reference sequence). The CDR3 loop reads CASSQDVRQPQHF. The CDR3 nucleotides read TGTGCCAGCAGCCAAGATGTTAGACAGCCCCAGCATTTT.

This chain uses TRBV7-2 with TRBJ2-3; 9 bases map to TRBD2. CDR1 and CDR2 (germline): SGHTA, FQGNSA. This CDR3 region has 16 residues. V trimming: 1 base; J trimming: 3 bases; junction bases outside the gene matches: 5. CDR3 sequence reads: CASSLGVSGGTDTQYF. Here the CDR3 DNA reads TGTGCCAGCAGCTTAGGAGTTAGCGGGGGTACAGATACGCAGTATTTT.

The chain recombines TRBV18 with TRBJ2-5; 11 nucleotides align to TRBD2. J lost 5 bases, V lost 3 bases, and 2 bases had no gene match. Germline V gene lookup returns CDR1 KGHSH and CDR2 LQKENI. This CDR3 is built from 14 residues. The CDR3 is CASSPIAGGETQYF. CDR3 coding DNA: TGTGCCAGCTCACCTATAGCGGGAGGGGAGACCCAGTACTTC. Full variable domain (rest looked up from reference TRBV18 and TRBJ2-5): NAGVMQNPRHLVRRRGQEARLRCSPMKGHSHVYWYRQLPEEGLKFMVYLQKENIIDESGMPKERFSAEFPKEGPSILRIQQVVRGDSAAYFCASSPIAGGETQYFGPGTRLLVL.

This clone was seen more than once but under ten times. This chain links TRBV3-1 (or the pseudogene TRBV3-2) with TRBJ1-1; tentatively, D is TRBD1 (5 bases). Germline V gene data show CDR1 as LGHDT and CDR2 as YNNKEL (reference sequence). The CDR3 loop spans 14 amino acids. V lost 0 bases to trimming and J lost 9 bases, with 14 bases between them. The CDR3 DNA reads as TGTGCCAGCAGCCAAGATACCGGAACAGGAAAAGCTTTCTTT. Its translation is CASSQDTGTGKAFF.

CDR3 in amino acids: CASSRYRGPDYEQYF. Written as DNA, the CDR3 is TGTGCCAGCAGTCGCTACAGGGGGCCAGATTACGAGCAGTACTTC. The chain links TRBV6-5 to TRBJ2-7; 9 bases match TRBD1. J was trimmed by 4 bases and V by 5 bases; bases with no gene match: 9. There are 15 residues in the CDR3. The germline V gene encodes CDR1 MNHEY and CDR2 SVGAGI.

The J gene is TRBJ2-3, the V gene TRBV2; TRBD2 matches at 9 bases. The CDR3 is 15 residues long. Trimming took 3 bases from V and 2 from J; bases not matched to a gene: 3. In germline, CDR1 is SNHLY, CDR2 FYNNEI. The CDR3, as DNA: TGTGCCAGCAGTGACCCTAGCGGGATCACAGATACGCAGTATTTT. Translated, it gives CASSDPSGITDTQYF.

The DNA for the CDR3 is TGTGCCAGTAGTCTCACCGGGACAGGAACAAGTTCACCCCTCCACTTT. Amino acids: CASSLTGTGTSSPLHF. The J gene is TRBJ1-6, the V gene TRBV19, with 8 bases that match TRBD1. V shed 5 bases, J shed 9 bases, and the junction held 12 bases outside the gene matches. The CDR3 runs to 16 residues. The germline CDR1 and CDR2 sequences are LNHDA and SQIVND (reference sequence).

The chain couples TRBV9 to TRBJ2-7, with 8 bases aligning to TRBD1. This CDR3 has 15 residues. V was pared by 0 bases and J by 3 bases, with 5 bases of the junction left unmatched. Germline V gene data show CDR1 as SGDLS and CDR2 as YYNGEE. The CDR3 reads CASSVGETGDYEQYF. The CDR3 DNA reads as TGTGCCAGCAGCGTAGGGGAGACAGGGGACTACGAGCAGTACTTC.

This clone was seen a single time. Here the CDR3 reads CAWSAFTGDFSKGAKNIQYF. CDR3 sequence (DNA): TGTGCCTGGAGTGCCTTCACTGGGGACTTTTCAAAGGGGGCCAAAAACATTCAGTACTTC. This chain connects TRBV30 to TRBJ2-4; possible D gene TRBD2, 6 bases. The CDR3 is 20 residues long. Per the germline V gene, CDR1 is GTSNPN and CDR2 is SVGIG (reference sequence). V lost 1 base, J lost 1 base, and 26 bases lay in between.

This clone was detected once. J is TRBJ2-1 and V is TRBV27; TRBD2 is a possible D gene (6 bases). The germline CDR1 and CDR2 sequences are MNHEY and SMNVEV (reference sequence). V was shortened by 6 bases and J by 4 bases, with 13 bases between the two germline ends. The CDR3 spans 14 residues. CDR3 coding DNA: TGTGCCAGCAGGACGAGCGGGCAATACAATGAGCAGTTCTTC. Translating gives CASRTSGQYNEQFF.

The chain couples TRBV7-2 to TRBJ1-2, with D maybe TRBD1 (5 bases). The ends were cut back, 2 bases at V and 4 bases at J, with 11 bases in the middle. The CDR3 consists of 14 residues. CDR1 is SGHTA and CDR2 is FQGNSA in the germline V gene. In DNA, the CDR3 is TGTGCCAGCAGCTTAAGGCAGGGATTCTATGGCTACACCTTC. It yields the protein CASSLRQGFYGYTF.

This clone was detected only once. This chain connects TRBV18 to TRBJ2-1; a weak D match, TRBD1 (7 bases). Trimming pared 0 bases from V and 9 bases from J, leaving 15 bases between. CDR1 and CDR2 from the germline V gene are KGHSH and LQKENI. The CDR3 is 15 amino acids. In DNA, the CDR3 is TGTGCCAGCTCACCACCGCAGGGGGGCCGGGGTGAGCAGTTCTTC. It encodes CASSPPQGGRGEQFF.

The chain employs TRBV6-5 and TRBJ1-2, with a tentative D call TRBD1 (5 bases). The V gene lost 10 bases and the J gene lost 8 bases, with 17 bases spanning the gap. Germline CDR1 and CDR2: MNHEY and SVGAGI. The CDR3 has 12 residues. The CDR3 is CATRGGAQGYTF. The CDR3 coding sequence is TGTGCCACCCGGGGCGGGGCGCAGGGCTACACCTTC.